This TCR beta chain emerged from a study of T cells after yellow fever vaccination. The wider study: For low cell numbers, libraries were made with SMART-Seq v4 Ultra Low Input.

Notes on this clonotype: Its antigen is not known.

In TCRdb, the 5' RACE reads were re-called with MiXCR into one record per CDR3 protein. The sample lists about 210,000 distinct CDR3 sequences; roughly 3.3% were seen once. Overall study results and limits: Repertoires obtained by FACS sorting could include abundant clonotypes that entered as contaminants from the bulk population.

Trimming removed 5 bases from V and 5 bases from J, with 8 bases in between. The CDR3 covers 11 residues. Germline V gene lookup returns CDR1 SQVTM and CDR2 ANQGSEA. This receptor was obtained from a man younger than 30 who received the YFV17D yellow fever vaccine. J is TRBJ2-3 and V is TRBV29-1, with a possible D match to TRBD2 (6 bases). Source: CD4+ T cells sorted from PBMCs, taken 10 days after the yellow fever booster vaccination. The chain's CDR3 is CSVMGGDTQYF. As DNA, the CDR3 is TGCAGCGTTATGGGGGGAGATACGCAGTATTTT.